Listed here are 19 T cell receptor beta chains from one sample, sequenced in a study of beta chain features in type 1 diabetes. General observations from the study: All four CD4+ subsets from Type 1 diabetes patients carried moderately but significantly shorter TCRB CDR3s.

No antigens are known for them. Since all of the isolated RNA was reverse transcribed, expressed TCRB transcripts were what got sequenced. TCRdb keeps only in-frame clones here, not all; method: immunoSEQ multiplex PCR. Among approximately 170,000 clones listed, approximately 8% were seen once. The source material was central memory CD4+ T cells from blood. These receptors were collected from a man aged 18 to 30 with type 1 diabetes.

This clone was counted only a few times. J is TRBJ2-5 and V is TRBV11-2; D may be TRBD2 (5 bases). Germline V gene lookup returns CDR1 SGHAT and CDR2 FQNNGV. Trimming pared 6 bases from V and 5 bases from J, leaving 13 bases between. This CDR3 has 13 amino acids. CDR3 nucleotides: TGTGCCAGCAGACCTACTAGTAGGGAGACCCAGTACTTC. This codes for CASRPTSRETQYF.

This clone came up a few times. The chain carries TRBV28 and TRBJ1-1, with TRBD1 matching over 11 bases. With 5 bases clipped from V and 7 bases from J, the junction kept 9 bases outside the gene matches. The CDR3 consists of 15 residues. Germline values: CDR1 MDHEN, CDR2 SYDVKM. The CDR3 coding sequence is TGTGCCAGCAGTATGTGGACAGGGGGCTTCGGTGAAGCTTTCTTT. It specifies CASSMWTGGFGEAFF.

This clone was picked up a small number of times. CDR3 bases: TGTGCCAGCAGCGTAGTAGACAGGGGGGTGGCGCCCCTCCACTTT. It translates to CASSVVDRGVAPLHF. The chain recombines TRBV9 with TRBJ1-6; 9 bases match TRBD1. The trim removed 0 bases at V and 13 bases at J, leaving 8 bases unmatched. The CDR3 sequence is 15 residues long. Germline CDR1 is SGDLS and CDR2 is YYNGEE.

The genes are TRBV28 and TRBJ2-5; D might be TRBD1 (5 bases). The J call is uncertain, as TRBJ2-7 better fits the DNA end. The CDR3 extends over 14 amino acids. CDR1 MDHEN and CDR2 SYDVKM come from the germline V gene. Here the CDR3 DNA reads TGTGCCAGCAGTTTCCCCGACAGAATCTACGAGCAGTACTTC. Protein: CASSFPDRIYEQYF.

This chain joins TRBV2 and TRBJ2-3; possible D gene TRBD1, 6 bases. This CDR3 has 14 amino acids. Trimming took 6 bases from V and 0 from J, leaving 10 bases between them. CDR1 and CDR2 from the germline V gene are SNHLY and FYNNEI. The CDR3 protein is CASSRDTSTDTQYF. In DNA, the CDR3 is TGTGCCAGCAGCCGGGACACCAGCACAGATACGCAGTATTTT.

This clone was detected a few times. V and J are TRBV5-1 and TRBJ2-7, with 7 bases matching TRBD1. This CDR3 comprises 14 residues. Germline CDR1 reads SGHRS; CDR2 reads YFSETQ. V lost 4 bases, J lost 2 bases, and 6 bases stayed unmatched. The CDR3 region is CASSATGKAYEQYF. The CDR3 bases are TGCGCCAGCAGCGCGACAGGGAAGGCCTACGAGCAGTACTTC.

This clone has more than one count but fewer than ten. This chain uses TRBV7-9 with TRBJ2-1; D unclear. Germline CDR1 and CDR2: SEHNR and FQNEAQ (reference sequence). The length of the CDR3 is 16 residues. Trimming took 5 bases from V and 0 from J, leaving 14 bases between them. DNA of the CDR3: TGTGCCAGCAGCCCGAGATCTCTAGGCTCCTACAATGAGCAGTTCTTC. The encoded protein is CASSPRSLGSYNEQFF.

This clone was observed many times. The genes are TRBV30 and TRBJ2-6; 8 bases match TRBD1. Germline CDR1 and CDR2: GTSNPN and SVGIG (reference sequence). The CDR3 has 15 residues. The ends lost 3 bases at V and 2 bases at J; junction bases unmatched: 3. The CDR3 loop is CAWSEDRAGANVLTF. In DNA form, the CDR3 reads TGTGCCTGGAGCGAGGACAGGGCTGGGGCCAACGTCCTGACTTTC.

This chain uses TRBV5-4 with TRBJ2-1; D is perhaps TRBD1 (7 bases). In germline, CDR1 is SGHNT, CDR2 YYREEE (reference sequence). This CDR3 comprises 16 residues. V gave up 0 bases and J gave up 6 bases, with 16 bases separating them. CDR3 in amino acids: CASSLVGAGGGNEQFF. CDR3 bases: TGTGCCAGCAGCTTGGTTGGGGCAGGGGGAGGCAATGAGCAGTTCTTC.

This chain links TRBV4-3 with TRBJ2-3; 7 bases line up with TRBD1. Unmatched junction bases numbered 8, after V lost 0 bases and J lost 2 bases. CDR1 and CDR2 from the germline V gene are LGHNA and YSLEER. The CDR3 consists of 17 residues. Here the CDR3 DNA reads TGCGCCAGCAGCCAAGATTACAGGGGTGACCCCACAGATACGCAGTATTTT. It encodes CASSQDYRGDPTDTQYF.

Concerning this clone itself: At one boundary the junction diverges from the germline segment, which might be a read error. Here the CDR3 DNA reads TGTGCCAGCAGTTACGGACAGCGTCGGCCGGTGGCCTTC. This encodes CASSYGQRRPVAF. V is TRBV6-5 and J is TRBJ1-2; D might be TRBD1 (6 bases). The CDR3 is 13 amino acids. In germline, CDR1 is MNHEY, CDR2 SVGAGI.

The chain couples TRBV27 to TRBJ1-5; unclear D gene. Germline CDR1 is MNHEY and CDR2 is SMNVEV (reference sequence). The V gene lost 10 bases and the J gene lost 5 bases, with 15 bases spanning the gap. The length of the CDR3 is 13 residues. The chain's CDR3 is CATRLSTYQPQHF. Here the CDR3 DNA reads TGTGCCACCAGACTTTCCACGTATCAGCCCCAGCATTTT.

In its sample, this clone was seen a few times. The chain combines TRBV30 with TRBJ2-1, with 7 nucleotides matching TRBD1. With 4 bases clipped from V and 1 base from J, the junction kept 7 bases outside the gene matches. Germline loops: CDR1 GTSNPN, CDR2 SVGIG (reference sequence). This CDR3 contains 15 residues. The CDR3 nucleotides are TGTGCCTGGATTAAGGGGGCTAGTTCCTACAATGAGCAGTTCTTC. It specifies CAWIKGASSYNEQFF.

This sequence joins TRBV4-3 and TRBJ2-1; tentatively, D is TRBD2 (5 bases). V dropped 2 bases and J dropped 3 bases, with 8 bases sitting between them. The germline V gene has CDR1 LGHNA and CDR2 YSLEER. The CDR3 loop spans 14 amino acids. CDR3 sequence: CASSQTRDYNEQFF. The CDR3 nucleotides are TGCGCCAGCAGCCAAACCCGGGACTACAATGAGCAGTTCTTC.

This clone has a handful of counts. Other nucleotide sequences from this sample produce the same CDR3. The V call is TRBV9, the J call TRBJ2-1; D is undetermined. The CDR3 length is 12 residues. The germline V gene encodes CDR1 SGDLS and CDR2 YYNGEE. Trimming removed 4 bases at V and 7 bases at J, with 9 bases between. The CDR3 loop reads CASSRDSNEQFF. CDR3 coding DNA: TGTGCCAGCAGCAGAGACTCGAATGAGCAGTTCTTC.

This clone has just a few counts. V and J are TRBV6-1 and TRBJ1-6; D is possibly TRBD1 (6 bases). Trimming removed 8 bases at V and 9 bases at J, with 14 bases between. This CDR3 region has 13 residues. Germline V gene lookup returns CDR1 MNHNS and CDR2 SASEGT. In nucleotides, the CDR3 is TGTGCCAGCTTAGGACAGACGGGTTCACCCCTCCACTTT. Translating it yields CASLGQTGSPLHF.

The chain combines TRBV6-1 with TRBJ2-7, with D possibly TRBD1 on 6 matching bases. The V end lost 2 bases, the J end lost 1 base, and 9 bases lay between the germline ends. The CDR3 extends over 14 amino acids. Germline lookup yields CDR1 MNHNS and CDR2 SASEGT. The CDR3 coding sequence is TGTGCCAGCAGTGAACAGGGGAAGTCCTACGAGCAGTACTTC. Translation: CASSEQGKSYEQYF.

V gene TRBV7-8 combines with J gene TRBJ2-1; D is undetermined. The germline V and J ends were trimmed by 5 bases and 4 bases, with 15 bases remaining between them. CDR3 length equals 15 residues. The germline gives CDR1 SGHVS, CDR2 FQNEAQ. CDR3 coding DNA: TGTGCCAGCAGCGAGGCATGGTTTAAGTACAATGAGCAGTTCTTC. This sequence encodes CASSEAWFKYNEQFF.

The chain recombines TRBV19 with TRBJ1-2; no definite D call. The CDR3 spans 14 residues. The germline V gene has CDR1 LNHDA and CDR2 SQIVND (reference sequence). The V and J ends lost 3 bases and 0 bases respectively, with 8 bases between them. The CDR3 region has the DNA TGTGCCAGTAGTATTACAGCCTCTAACTATGGCTACACCTTC. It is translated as CASSITASNYGYTF.